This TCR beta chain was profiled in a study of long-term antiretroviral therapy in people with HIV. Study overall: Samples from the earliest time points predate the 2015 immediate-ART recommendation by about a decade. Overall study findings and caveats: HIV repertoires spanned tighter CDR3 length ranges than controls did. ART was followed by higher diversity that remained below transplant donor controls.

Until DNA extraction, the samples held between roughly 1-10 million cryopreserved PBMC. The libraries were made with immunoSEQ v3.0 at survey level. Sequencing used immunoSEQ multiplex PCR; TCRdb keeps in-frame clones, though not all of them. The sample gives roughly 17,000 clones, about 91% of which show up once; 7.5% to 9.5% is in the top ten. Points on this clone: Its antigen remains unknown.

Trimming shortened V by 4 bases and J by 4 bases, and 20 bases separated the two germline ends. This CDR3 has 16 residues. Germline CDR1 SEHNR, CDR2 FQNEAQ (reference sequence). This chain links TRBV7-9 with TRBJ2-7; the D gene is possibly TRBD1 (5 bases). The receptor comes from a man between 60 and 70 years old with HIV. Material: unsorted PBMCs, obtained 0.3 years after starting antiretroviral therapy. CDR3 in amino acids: CASSSRARASAYEQYF. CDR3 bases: TGTGCCAGCAGCTCCCGAGCCAGGGCCAGTGCGTACGAGCAGTACTTC.